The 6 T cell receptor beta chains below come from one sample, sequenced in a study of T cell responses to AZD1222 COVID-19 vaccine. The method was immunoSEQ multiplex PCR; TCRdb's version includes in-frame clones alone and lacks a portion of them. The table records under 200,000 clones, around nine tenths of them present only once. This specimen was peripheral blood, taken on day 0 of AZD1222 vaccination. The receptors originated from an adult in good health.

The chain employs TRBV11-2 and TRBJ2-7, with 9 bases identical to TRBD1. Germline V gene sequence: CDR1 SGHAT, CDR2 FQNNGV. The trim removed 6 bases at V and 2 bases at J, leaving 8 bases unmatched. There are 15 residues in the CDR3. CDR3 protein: CASRTAGTGPYEQYF. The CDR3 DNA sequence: TGTGCCAGCAGAACAGCGGGGACAGGGCCCTACGAGCAGTACTTC.

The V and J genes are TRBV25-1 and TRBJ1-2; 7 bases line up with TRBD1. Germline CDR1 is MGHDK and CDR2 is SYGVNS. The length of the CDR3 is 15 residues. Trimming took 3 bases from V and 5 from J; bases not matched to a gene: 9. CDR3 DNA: TGTGCCAGCAGTGATCGGGGGGACAGTGGGTATGGCTACACCTTC. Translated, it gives CASSDRGDSGYGYTF.

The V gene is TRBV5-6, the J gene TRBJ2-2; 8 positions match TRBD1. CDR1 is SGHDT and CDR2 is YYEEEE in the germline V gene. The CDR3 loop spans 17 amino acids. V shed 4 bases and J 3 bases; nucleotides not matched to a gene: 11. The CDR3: CASSRDWTGWDTGELFF. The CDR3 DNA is TGTGCCAGCAGCCGGGATTGGACAGGGTGGGACACCGGGGAGCTGTTTTTT.

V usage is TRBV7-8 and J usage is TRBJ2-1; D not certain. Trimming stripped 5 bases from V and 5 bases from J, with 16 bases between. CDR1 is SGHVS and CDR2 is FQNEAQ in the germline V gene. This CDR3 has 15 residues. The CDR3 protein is CASSARNRADNEQFF. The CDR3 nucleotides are TGTGCCAGCAGCGCTCGAAACCGGGCCGACAATGAGCAGTTCTTC. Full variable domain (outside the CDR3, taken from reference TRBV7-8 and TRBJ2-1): GAGVSQSPRYKVAKRGQDVALRCDPISGHVSLFWYQQALGQGPEFLTYFQNEAQLDKSGLPSDRFFAERPEGSVSTLKIQRTQQEDSAVYLCASSARNRADNEQFFGPGTRLTVL.

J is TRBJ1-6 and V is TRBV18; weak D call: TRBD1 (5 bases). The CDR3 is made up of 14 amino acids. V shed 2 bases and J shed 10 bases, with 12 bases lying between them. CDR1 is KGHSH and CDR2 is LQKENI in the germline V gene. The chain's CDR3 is CASSPADKQSPLHF. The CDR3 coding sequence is TGTGCCAGCTCACCAGCGGACAAACAATCACCCCTCCACTTT.

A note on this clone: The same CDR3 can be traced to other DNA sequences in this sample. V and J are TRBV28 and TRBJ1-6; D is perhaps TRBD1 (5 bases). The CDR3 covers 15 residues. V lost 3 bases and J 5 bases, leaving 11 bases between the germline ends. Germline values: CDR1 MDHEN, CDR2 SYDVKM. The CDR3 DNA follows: TGTGCCAGCAGTTTGGGGGGTAGGAATAATTCACCCCTCCACTTT. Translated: CASSLGGRNNSPLHF. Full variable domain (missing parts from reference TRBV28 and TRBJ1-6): DVKVTQSSRYLVKRTGEKVFLECVQDMDHENMFWYRQDPGLGLRLIYFSYDVKMKEKGDIPEGYSVSREKKERFSLILESASTNQTSMYLCASSLGGRNNSPLHFGNGTRLTVT.